This T cell receptor beta chain comes out of a study of blood T cell repertoires in COVID-19. Study summary: Acute and convalescent COVID-19 specimens originated in the United States, Italy and Spain. T cells, B-cell-depleted T cells, or PBMCs provided the cDNA or gDNA that served as material.

Source study methods: By means of reference gene primer amplification, nucleated cell counts were estimated. Here immunoSEQ multiplex PCR was the method, and the copy in TCRdb shows in-frame clones only, minus some. V and J calls and clone size follow that table, whereas D and trimming were derived from the DNA. The sample holds approximately 87,000 clones, 85% to 90% seen once. This CDR3 comprises 11 residues. V was cut by 7 bases and J by 4 bases, with 7 bases left in between. CDR1 and CDR2 (germline): SNHLY, FYNNEI. This clonotype was sampled from a man aged 65 to 79 with active or convalescent COVID-19. The sequencing input was peripheral blood. The chain is built from TRBV2 and TRBJ1-1, with no clear D. DNA for the CDR3: TGTGCCAGCAACATCTTCACTGAAGCTTTCTTT. Its protein product is CASNIFTEAFF.